A selection of T cell receptor beta chains follows, all from one sample in a study of blood T cell repertoires in COVID-19. Measured with immunoSEQ multiplex PCR; TCRdb has only the in-frame clones, and not every one. Of about 440,000 clones detected, approximately 90% appear once; the ten largest clones hold around 12%. Sequencing input: peripheral blood. All receptors come from a woman aged 45-65 years with COVID-19, enrolled during active disease. Each CDR3 is given with its conserved first and last residue. Each record gives: J gene, D gene, V gene, clone size, CDR3 protein, CDR3 DNA. The D gene is left open where the match is weak. For some rows the clone size is stated as once, few or many, or as a class when expanded; others skip it.

TRBJ2-1,TRBD1,TRBV10-1,.,CASSGTGEWNEQFF,TGCGCCAGCAGCGGGACAGGGGAATGGAATGAGCAGTTCTTC
TRBJ2-3,.,TRBV19,.,CASSIRDTQYF,TGTGCCAGTAGTATCCGAGATACGCAGTATTTT
TRBJ2-3,.,TRBV27,.,CASSSLDTQYF,TGTGCCAGCAGTTCCCTGGATACGCAGTATTTT
TRBJ1-3,TRBD1,TRBV30,.,CAWSVRRGTLSGNTIYF,TGTGCCTGGAGTGTACGCAGGGGGACACTCTCTGGAAACACCATATATTTT
TRBJ2-1,TRBD1,TRBV10-3,.,CAISDGQVDEQFF,TGTGCCATCAGTGACGGACAGGTCGATGAGCAGTTCTTC
TRBJ1-1,.,TRBV5-6,.,CASSPQGGRAFF,TGTGCCAGCAGCCCTCAGGGAGGACGAGCTTTCTTT
TRBJ1-1,TRBD1,TRBV30,once,CAWSVPGTGLTEAFF,TGTGCCTGGAGTGTACCCGGGACAGGTTTAACTGAAGCTTTCTTT
TRBJ1-2,.,TRBV30,.,CAGQRFNYGYTF,TGTGCCGGTCAGCGCTTTAACTATGGCTACACCTTC
TRBJ1-4,.,TRBV5-1,.,CASSQQATNEKLFF,TGCGCCAGCAGCCAACAGGCAACTAATGAAAAACTGTTTTTT
TRBJ1-1,.,TRBV20-1,.,CSASSGHLSLNTEAFF,TGCAGTGCTAGTTCCGGACACCTGTCCCTGAACACTGAAGCTTTCTTT
TRBJ1-1,.,TRBV3-1/TRBV3-2,.,CASSPFPRGTRNTEAFF,TGTGCCAGCAGCCCCTTCCCGCGGGGGACCAGGAACACTGAAGCTTTCTTT
TRBJ1-1,.,TRBV2,.,CASSGLLMNTEAFF,TGTGCCAGCAGTGGACTATTAATGAACACTGAAGCTTTCTTT
TRBJ2-3,TRBD2,TRBV27,.,CASSPAGGEQYF,TGTGCCAGCAGTCCCGCGGGGGGGGAGCAGTATTTT
TRBJ1-5,.,TRBV29-1,.,CSVQEQVDQPQHF,TGCAGCGTTCAGGAACAGGTAGATCAGCCCCAGCATTTT
TRBJ1-2,TRBD1,TRBV19,.,CASSPHTGVYSTSGYTF,TGTGCCAGTAGTCCCCATACAGGGGTATACTCAACCTCTGGCTACACCTTC
TRBJ1-2,.,TRBV9,.,CASSVGQGWGYTF,TGTGCCAGCAGCGTAGGGCAGGGCTGGGGCTACACCTTC
TRBJ1-2,.,TRBV6-5,.,CASSYSRGGGYTF,TGTGCCAGCAGTTACTCGAGGGGAGGGGGCTACACCTTC